This T cell receptor (beta chain) was sequenced during a study of T cells expressing NK-cell markers. The wider study: Investigators obtained TCR beta repertoires from sorted CD3+CD56+NKG2C+, CD3+CD56+NKG2C- and CD3+CD56-NKG2C+ T cells.

5'RACE template switching with UMIs generated TCR beta cDNA. TCRdb reprocessed the 5' RACE reads and stores each CDR3 protein as one record, lacking DNA. This sample's clone table lists roughly 160,000 distinct CDR3 sequences. The CDR3 totals 21 residues. Sequenced sample: blood T cells: a sorted CD56 or NKG2C T cell subset, CD4+ or CD8+ T cells, or bulk PBMC T cells (not recorded which). The J gene is TRBJ2-1, the V gene TRBV21-1; TCRdb's assignment of TRBD2 cannot be checked, as there is no DNA. TRBV21-1 is a documented pseudogene. The TCR was taken from a man aged 18-69 years in good health. CDR3 amino acids: CASSTPTWGPGGPTTTNEQFF.